This T cell receptor (beta chain) emerged from a study of molecular identifiers for immune sequencing clone quantification. Study-wide findings and caveats: Clones above 20 RNA copies contained over 99% of effector molecules and under 1% of naive molecules. Reportedly, one cell's Jurkat TCR RNA was detected within 1,200,000 naive CD8 cells.

CDR3 length: 13 residues. Trimming cost V 7 bases and J 7 bases, with 14 bases left between them. From germline, CDR1 is MNHEY and CDR2 SMNVEV (reference sequence). The authors gated naive CD8 T cells as CD8+CD4-CCR7+CD45RA+ for sorting. Preparation of the bulk TCR libraries relied on previously described methods and listed TCR primers. TCRdb ran MiXCR on the PCR reads and lists one entry per CDR3 protein. The table shows under 600,000 distinct CDR3 sequences, with about 25% occurring only once. Note on this clonotype: Its antigen remains unidentified.

The V call is TRBV27, the J call TRBJ2-1; D gene unclear. The source of this sequence is a human donor in good health. Some libraries in this study had Jurkat cell RNA spiked in. The sample consisted of naive CD8+ T cells from blood, with Jurkat cell RNA spiked in. Noted subset: FACS-sorted CD8+CD4-CCR7+CD45RA+ naive T cells. CDR3 DNA sequence: TGTGCCAGCAAGGATTTAATATGGAATGAGCAGTTCTTC. Its translation is CASKDLIWNEQFF.